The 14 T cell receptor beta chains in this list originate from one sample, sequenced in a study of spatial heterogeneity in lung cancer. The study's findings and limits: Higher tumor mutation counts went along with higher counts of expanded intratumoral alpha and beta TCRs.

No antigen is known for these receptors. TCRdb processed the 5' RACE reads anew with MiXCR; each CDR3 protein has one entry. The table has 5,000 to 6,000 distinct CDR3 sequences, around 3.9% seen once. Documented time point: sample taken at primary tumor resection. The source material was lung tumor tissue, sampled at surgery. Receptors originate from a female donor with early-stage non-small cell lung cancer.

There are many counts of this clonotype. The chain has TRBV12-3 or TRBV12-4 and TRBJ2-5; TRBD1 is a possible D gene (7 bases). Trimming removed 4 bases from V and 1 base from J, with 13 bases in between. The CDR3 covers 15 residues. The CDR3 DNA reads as TGTGCCAGCAGTTACAACAGGGGAGGCCAAGAGACCCAGTACTTC. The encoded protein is CASSYNRGGQETQYF.

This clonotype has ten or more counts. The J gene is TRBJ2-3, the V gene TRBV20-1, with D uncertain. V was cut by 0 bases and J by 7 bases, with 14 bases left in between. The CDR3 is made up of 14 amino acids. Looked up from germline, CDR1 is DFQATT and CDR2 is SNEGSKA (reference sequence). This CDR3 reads CSARDPELGHTQYF. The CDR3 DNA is TGCAGTGCTAGAGACCCCGAGTTGGGCCATACGCAGTATTTT.

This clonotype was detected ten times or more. The chain's CDR3 is CASSPRTASFGANVLTF. The CDR3 region has the DNA TGTGCCAGCAGCCCCCGGACAGCCAGCTTTGGGGCCAACGTCCTGACTTTC. The chain has TRBV6-2 or TRBV6-3 and TRBJ2-6; the D gene is possibly TRBD1 (6 bases). This CDR3 spans 17 amino acids. Germline lookup yields CDR1 MNHEY and CDR2 SVGEGT. The germline V and J ends were trimmed by 6 bases and 3 bases, with 18 bases remaining between them.

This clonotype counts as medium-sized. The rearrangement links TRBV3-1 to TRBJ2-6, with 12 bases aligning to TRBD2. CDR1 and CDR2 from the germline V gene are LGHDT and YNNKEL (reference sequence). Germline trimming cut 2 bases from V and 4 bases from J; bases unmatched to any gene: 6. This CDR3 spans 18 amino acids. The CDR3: CASSQSSGRASGANVLTF. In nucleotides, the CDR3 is TGTGCCAGCAGCCAATCTAGCGGGAGGGCCTCAGGGGCCAACGTCCTGACTTTC.

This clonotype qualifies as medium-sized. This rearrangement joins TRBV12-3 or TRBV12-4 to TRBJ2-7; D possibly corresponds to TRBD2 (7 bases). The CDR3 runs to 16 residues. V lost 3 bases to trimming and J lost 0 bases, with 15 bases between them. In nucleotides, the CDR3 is TGTGCCAGCAGTTTTGGGGGGGGCCCCGTCTCCTACGAGCAGTACTTC. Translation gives CASSFGGGPVSYEQYF.

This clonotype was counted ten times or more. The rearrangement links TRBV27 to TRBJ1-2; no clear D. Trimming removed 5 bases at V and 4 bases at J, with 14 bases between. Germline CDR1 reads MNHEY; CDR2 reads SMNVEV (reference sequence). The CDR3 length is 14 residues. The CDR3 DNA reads TGTGCCAGCAGTAGCCTACGGCAGTCCTATGGCTACACCTTC. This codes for CASSSLRQSYGYTF.

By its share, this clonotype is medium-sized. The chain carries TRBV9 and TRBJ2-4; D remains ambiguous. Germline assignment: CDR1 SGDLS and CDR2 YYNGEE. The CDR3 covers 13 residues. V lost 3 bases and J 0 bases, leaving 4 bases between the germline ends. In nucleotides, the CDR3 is TGTGCCAGCAGCGGGATAGCCAAAAACATTCAGTACTTC. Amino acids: CASSGIAKNIQYF.

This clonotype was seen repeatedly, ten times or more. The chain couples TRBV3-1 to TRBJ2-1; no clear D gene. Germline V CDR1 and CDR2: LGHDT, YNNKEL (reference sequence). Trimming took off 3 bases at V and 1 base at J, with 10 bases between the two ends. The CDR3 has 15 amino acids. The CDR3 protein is CASSQVRYSYNEQFF. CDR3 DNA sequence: TGTGCCAGCAGCCAGGTCCGGTATTCCTACAATGAGCAGTTCTTC.

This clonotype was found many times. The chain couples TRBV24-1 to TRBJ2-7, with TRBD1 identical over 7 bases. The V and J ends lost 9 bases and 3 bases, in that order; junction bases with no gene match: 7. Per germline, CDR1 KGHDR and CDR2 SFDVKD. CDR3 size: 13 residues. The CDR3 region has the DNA TGTGCCACCGGCGGACAGGCTAACTACGAGCAGTACTTC. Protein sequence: CATGGQANYEQYF.

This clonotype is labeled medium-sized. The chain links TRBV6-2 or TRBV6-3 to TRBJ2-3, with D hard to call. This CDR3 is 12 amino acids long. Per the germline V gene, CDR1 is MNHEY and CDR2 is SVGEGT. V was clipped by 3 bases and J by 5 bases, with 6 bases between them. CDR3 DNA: TGTGCCAGCAGTTATTTTGGAGATACGCAGTATTTT. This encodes CASSYFGDTQYF.

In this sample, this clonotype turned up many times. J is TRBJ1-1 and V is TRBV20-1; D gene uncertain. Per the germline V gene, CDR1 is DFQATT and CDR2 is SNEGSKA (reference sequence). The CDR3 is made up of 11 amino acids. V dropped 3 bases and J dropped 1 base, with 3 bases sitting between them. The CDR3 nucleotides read TGCAGTGCTAGCTGGAACACTGAAGCTTTCTTT. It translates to CSASWNTEAFF.

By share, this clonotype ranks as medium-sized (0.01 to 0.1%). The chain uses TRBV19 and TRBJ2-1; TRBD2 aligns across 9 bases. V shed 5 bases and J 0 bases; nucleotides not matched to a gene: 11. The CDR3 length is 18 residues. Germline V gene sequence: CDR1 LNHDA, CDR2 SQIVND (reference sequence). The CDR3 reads CASSLGGHSGSSYNEQFF. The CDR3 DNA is TGTGCCAGTAGTCTGGGGGGGCATAGCGGGAGCTCCTACAATGAGCAGTTCTTC. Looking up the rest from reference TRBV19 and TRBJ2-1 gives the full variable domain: DGGITQSPKYLFRKEGQNVTLSCEQNLNHDAMYWYRQDPGQGLRLIYYSQIVNDFQKGDIAEGYSVSREKKESFPLTVTSAQKNPTAFYLCASSLGGHSGSSYNEQFFGPGTRLTVL.

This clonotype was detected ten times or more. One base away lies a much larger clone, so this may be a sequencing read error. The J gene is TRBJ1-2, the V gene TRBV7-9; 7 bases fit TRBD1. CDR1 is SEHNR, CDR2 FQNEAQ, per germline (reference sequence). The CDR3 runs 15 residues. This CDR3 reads CASSFTSQGNYGYNF. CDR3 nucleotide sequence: TGTGCCAGCAGCTTCACCTCACAGGGGAACTATGGCTACAACTTC.

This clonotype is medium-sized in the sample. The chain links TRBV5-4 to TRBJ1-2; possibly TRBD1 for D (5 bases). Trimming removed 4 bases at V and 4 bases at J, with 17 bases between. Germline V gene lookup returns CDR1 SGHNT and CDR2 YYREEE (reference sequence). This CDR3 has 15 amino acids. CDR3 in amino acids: CASSVDGVRGYGYTF. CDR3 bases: TGTGCCAGCAGCGTGGACGGCGTAAGGGGCTATGGCTACACCTTC.